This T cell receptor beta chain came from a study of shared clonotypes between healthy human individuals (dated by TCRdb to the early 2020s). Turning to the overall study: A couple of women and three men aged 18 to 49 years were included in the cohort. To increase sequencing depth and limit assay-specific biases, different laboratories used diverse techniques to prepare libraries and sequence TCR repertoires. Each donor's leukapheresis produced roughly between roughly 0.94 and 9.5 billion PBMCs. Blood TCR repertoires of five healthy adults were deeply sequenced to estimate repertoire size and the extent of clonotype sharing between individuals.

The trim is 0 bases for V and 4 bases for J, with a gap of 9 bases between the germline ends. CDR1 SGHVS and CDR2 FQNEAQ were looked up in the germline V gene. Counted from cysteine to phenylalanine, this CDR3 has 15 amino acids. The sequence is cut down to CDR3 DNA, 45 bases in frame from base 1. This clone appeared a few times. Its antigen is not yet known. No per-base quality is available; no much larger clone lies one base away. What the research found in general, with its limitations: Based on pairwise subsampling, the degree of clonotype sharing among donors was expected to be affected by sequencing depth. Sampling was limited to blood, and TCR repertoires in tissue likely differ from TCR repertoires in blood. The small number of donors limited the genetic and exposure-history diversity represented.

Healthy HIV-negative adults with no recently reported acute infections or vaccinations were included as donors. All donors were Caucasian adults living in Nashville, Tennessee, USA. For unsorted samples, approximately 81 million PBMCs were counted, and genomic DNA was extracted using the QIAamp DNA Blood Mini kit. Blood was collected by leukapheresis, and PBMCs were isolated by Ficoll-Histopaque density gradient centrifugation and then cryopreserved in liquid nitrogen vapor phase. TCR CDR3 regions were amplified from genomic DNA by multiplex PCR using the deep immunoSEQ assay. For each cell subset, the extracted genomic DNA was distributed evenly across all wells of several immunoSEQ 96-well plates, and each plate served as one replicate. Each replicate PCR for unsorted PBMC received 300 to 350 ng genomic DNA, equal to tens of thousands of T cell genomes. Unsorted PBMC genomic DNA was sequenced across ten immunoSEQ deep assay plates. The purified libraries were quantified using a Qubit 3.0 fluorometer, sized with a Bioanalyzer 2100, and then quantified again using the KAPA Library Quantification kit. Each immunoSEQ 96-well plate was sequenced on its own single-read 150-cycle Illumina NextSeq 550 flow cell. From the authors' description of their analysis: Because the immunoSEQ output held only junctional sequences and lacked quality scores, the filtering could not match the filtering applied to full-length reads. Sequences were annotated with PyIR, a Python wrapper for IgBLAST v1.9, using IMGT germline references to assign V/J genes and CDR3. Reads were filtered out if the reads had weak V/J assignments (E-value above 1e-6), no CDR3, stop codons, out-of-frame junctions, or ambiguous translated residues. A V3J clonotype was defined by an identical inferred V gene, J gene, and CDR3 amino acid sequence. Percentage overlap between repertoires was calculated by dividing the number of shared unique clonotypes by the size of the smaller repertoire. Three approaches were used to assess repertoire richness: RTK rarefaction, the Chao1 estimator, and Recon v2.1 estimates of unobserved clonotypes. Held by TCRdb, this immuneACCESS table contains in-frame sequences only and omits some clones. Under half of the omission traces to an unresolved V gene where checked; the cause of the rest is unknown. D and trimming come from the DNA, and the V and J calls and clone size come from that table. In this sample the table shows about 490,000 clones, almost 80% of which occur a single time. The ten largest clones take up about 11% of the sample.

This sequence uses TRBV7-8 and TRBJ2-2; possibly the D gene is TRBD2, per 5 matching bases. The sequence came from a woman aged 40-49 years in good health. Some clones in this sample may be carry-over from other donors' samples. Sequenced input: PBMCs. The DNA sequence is TGTGCCAGCAGCTTAGCGAGGGCGGGCACCGGGGAGCTGTTTTTT. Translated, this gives CASSLARAGTGELFF.